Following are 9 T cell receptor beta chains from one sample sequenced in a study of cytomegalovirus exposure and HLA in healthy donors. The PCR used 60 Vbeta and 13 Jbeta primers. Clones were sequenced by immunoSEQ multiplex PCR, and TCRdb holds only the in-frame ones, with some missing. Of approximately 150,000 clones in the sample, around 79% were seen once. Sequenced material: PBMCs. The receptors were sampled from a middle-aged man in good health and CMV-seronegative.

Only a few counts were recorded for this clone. The CDR3 DNA reads as TGTGCCAGCAGGAGGACAGGGACCTACGAGCAGTACTTC. It translates to CASRRTGTYEQYF. The rearrangement uses TRBV28 and TRBJ2-7, with 8 bases fitting TRBD1. V lost 6 bases and J lost 2; bases outside the gene matches: 3. The CDR3 sequence is 13 residues long. The germline V gene has CDR1 MDHEN and CDR2 SYDVKM.

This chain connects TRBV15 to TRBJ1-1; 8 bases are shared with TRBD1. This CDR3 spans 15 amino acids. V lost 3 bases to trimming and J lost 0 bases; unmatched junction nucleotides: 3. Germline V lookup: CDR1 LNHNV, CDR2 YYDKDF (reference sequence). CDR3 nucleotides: TGTGCCACCAGCAGGGACAGGGCCTTGAACACTGAAGCTTTCTTT. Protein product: CATSRDRALNTEAFF.

CDR3 protein: CASSEVTSGTIGYEQYF. CDR3 DNA sequence: TGTGCCAGCAGTGAAGTCACTAGCGGGACAATCGGGTACGAGCAGTACTTC. The V gene is TRBV2, the J gene TRBJ2-7; 10 nucleotides agree with TRBD2. V was clipped by 1 base and J by 4 bases; unmatched bases: 10. The germline CDR1 and CDR2 sequences are SNHLY and FYNNEI. CDR3 length: 17 amino acids. The whole variable domain, filled in from reference TRBV2 and TRBJ2-7, reads EPEVTQTPSHQVTQMGQEVILRCVPISNHLYFYWYRQILGQKVEFLVSFYNNEISEKSEIFDDQFSVERPDGSNFTLKIRSTKLEDSAMYFCASSEVTSGTIGYEQYFGPGTRLTVT.

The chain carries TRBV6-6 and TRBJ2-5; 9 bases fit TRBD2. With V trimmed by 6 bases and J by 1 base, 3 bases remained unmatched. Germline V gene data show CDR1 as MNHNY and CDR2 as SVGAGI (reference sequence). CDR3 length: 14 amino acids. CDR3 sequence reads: CASRLLAGQETQYF. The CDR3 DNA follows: TGTGCCAGCAGGTTACTAGCGGGCCAAGAGACCCAGTACTTC.

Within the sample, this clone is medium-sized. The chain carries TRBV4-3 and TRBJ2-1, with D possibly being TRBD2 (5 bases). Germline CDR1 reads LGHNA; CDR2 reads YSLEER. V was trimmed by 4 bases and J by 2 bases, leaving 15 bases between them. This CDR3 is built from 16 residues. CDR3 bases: TGCGCCAGCAGCCTCCAGGTGAGCGGAGCCTACAATGAGCAGTTCTTC. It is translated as CASSLQVSGAYNEQFF.

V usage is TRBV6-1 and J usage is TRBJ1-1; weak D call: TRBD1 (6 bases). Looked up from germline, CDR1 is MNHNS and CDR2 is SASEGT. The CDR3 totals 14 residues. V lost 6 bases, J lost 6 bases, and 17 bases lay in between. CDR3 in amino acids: CASREQGVGSEAFF. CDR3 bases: TGTGCCAGCAGGGAACAGGGCGTGGGGTCTGAAGCTTTCTTT.

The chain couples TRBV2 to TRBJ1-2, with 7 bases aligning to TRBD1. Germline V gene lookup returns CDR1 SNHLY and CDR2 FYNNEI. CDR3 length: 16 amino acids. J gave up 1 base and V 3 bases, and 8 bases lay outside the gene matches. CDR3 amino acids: CASSDPGQVLNYGYTF. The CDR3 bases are TGTGCCAGCAGTGATCCAGGACAGGTCCTTAACTATGGCTACACCTTC.

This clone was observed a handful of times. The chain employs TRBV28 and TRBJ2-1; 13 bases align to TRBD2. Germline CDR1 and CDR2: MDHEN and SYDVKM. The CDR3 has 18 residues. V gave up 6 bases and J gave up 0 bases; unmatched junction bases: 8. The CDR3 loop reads CASSTRRLAGGSYNEQFF. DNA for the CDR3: TGTGCCAGCAGCACCAGGAGACTAGCGGGGGGCTCCTACAATGAGCAGTTCTTC.

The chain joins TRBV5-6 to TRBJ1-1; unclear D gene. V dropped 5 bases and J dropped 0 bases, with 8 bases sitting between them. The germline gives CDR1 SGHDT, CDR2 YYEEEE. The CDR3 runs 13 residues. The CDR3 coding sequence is TGTGCCAGCAGAGGACTGATGAACACTGAAGCTTTCTTT. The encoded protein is CASRGLMNTEAFF.